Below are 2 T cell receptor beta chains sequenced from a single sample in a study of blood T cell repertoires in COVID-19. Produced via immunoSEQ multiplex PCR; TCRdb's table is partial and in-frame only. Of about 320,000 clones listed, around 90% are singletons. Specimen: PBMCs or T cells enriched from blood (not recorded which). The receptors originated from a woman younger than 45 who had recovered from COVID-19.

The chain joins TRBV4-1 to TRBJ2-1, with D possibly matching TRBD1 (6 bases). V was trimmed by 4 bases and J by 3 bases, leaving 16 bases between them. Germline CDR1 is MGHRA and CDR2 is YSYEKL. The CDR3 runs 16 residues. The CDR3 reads CASSPGVLVGYNEQFF. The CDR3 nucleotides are TGCGCCAGCAGCCCAGGGGTATTAGTTGGCTACAATGAGCAGTTCTTC.

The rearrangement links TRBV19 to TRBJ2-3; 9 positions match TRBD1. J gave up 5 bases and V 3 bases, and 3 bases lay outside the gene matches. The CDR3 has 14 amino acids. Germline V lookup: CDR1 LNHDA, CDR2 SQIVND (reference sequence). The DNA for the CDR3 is TGTGCCAGTAGTATGGGGACAGGGAGAGATACGCAGTATTTT. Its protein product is CASSMGTGRDTQYF.